This entry lists 10 T cell receptor beta chains sequenced from one sample in a study of blood T cells in healthy people across ages. Primed by a sample-barcoded 5' primer and a J-beta primer mix, a second PCR proceeded for roughly 7 to 11 cycles. TCRdb reprocessed the 5' RACE reads with MiXCR, giving one entry per CDR3 protein. The sample has approximately 1,700,000 distinct CDR3 sequences; 30% to 40% are singletons. Sequenced: blood. These receptors originate from a human donor in good health.

The sample holds many counts of this clonotype. The chain is built from TRBV20-1 and TRBJ2-7; either TRBD1 or TRBD2 may fit D (5 bases each). CDR3 size: 13 residues. CDR1 is DFQATT and CDR2 is SNEGSKA in the germline V gene (reference sequence). The V end lost 3 bases, the J end lost 2 bases, and 11 bases lay between the germline ends. The CDR3 sequence: CSARRDGAYEQYF. In DNA form, the CDR3 reads TGCAGTGCTAGGAGGGACGGGGCCTACGAGCAGTACTTC.

The chain carries TRBV20-1 and TRBJ2-1; maybe TRBD1 (6 bases). From germline, CDR1 is DFQATT and CDR2 SNEGSKA (reference sequence). This CDR3 spans 14 amino acids. Trimming removed 2 bases from V and 4 bases from J, with 12 bases in between. The CDR3 spells CSARLDSVYNEQFF. The CDR3 DNA is TGCAGTGCTAGACTGGACAGCGTTTACAATGAGCAGTTCTTC.

This rearrangement joins TRBV6-2 or TRBV6-3 to TRBJ2-2; D might be TRBD1 (6 bases). CDR3 length: 14 amino acids. Per germline, CDR1 MNHEY and CDR2 SVGEGT. The ends were cut back, 4 bases at V and 5 bases at J, with 11 bases in the middle. The CDR3 reads CASSWDTETGELFF. CDR3 coding DNA: TGTGCCAGCAGTTGGGACACCGAGACCGGGGAGCTGTTTTTT.

This clonotype has a handful of counts. V is TRBV6-6 and J is TRBJ2-3, with D unresolved. V lost 6 bases and J lost 2, with 15 bases in between. There are 15 residues in the CDR3. Germline V gene sequence: CDR1 MNHNY, CDR2 SVGAGI (reference sequence). Written as DNA, the CDR3 is TGTGCCAGCAGACCGCTAGAGTGGGACACAGATACGCAGTATTTT. Residues: CASRPLEWDTDTQYF.

V gene TRBV7-9 combines with J gene TRBJ2-6; no definite D call. Trimming left V 3 bases short and J 5 bases short, with 17 bases between. The CDR3 runs 17 residues. Germline CDR1 and CDR2: SEHNR and FQNEAQ (reference sequence). In DNA form, the CDR3 reads TGTGCCAGCAGCTTTCTTGAGGTCGCTCTCTGGGCCAACGTCCTGACTTTC. It is translated as CASSFLEVALWANVLTF. Full variable domain (missing parts from reference TRBV7-9 and TRBJ2-6): DTGVSQNPRHKITKRGQNVTFRCDPISEHNRLYWYRQTLGQGPEFLTYFQNEAQLEKSRLLSDRFSAERPKGSFSTLEIQRTEQGDSAMYLCASSFLEVALWANVLTFGAGSRLTVL.

In its sample, this clonotype was seen a few times. The chain carries TRBV5-6 and TRBJ2-7; D unresolved. The CDR3 runs to 16 residues. CDR1 SGHDT and CDR2 YYEEEE come from the germline V gene. The ends were cut back, 0 bases at V and 0 bases at J, with 13 bases in the middle. DNA for the CDR3: TGTGCCAGCAGCTTGGGGGCGGCGTTCGTCTCCTACGAGCAGTACTTC. Its translation is CASSLGAAFVSYEQYF. Using reference TRBV5-6 and TRBJ2-7 for the parts outside the CDR3, the full variable domain is DAGVTQSPTHLIKTRGQQVTLRCSPKSGHDTVSWYQQALGQGPQFIFQYYEEEERQRGNFPDRFSGHQFPNYSSELNVNALLLGDSALYLCASSLGAAFVSYEQYFGPGTRLTVT.

In this sample, this clonotype turned up a few times. The genes are TRBV5-1 and TRBJ2-2; D possibly uses TRBD1 or TRBD2 (5 bases each). V was cut by 1 base and J by 5 bases, with 9 bases left in between. The CDR3 has 14 amino acids. Germline CDR1 SGHRS, CDR2 YFSETQ. This CDR3 is CASSLSGRTGELFF. For the CDR3, the DNA is TGCGCCAGCAGCTTGTCAGGGAGAACCGGGGAGCTGTTTTTT.

The CDR3 protein is CASSSPFVRRTEAFF. The DNA of the CDR3 is TGTGCCAGCAGCTCCCCATTTGTAAGGAGGACTGAAGCTTTCTTT. The V gene is TRBV11-2, the J gene TRBJ1-1; D ambiguous. V lost 4 bases and J lost 5, with 17 bases in between. The CDR3 spans 15 residues. Germline V gives CDR1 SGHAT, CDR2 FQNNGV.

This chain links TRBV27 with TRBJ1-5; no reliable D call. V lost 5 bases to trimming and J lost 5 bases, with 19 bases between them. The CDR3 extends over 16 amino acids. Germline CDR1 and CDR2: MNHEY and SMNVEV (reference sequence). Here the CDR3 reads CASSPSTLPGYQPQHF. The CDR3 nucleotides read TGTGCCAGCAGTCCATCGACACTTCCCGGGTATCAGCCCCAGCATTTT.

This clonotype was observed a handful of times. In DNA form, the CDR3 reads TGTGCCAGCAGCTACGGTAATCCGGGACAGGGTGAAGGCTACACCTTC. It yields the protein CASSYGNPGQGEGYTF. This rearrangement joins TRBV27 to TRBJ1-2; 9 bases align to TRBD1. Looked up from germline, CDR1 is MNHEY and CDR2 is SMNVEV (reference sequence). The CDR3 is made up of 16 amino acids. Trimming cost V 6 bases and J 8 bases; bases outside gene matches: 16.